This TCR beta chain was recovered during a study of T cell responses to AZD1222 COVID-19 vaccine. The study's findings and limits: The study sampled repertoires only after the peak T cell response.

V was cut by 5 bases and J by 4 bases, with 11 bases left in between. Per the germline V gene, CDR1 is LNHDA and CDR2 is SQIVND (reference sequence). The CDR3 is 13 residues long. Concerning this clone itself: Its antigen remains unknown.

Method: immunoSEQ multiplex PCR; TCRdb's copy keeps in-frame clones and lacks some. The sample has about 72,000 clones; about 88% are singletons. The chain couples TRBV19 to TRBJ1-1; the D is unclear. This specimen consisted of peripheral blood, obtained 28 days after the second AZD1222 dose. The TCR comes from an adult who received the AZD1222 COVID-19 vaccine. For the CDR3, the DNA is TGTGCCAGTAGTGTTGACATGTCCACTGAAGCTTTCTTT. This translates into CASSVDMSTEAFF.